This T cell receptor beta chain was captured in a study of early T cells in non-severe SARS-CoV-2 infection. Study-wide context: Alpha and beta chains were unpaired, from unsorted whole-blood bulk RNA.

Deletions cut 1 base from V and 6 bases from J, with 9 bases between. Germline V gene data show CDR1 as KGHSH and CDR2 as LQKENI. This CDR3 has 13 residues. This clonotype was seen many times. TCRdb fed the 5' RACE reads into MiXCR, producing one record per CDR3 protein. Of more than 25,000 distinct CDR3 sequences listed, roughly 4.6% are singletons. The clonotype originates from an adult who was a healthcare worker with PCR-confirmed SARS-CoV-2 infection or an uninfected control (not recorded which). This chain connects TRBV18 to TRBJ1-2, with unresolved D. The sample here was whole blood, taken at baseline. The CDR3 nucleotides are TGTGCCAGCTCACCACGGGGTGGGGATGGCTACACCTTC. Translating gives CASSPRGGDGYTF.